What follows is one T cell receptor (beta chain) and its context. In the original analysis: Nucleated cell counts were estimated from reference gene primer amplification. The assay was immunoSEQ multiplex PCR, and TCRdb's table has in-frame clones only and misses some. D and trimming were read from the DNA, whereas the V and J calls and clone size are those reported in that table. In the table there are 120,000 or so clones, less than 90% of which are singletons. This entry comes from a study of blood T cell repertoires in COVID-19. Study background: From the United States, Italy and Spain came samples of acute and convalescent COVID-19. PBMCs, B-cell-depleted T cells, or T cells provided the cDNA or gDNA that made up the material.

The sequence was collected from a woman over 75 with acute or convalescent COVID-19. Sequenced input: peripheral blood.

The CDR3 protein is CASSPSLGQGEFEKLFF. For the CDR3, the DNA is TGTGCCAGCAGCCCTTCGCTGGGACAGGGTGAATTCGAAAAACTGTTTTTT. The chain combines TRBV7-9 with TRBJ1-4; 9 bases are a match to TRBD1. CDR3 length: 17 residues. Per the germline V gene, CDR1 is SEHNR and CDR2 is FQNEAQ (reference sequence). The V segment lost 5 bases and the J segment 8 bases; nucleotides outside the gene matches: 15.